The present T cell receptor (beta chain) was sequenced within a study of regulatory T cells in long-lasting Graves disease listed by TCRdb under 2021. About the full investigation: Newly diagnosed Graves' disease patients had taken antithyroid drugs for less than 3 months. TCR sequencing covered roughly 13 persistent and approximately 20 newly diagnosed Graves' disease patients, around 33 samples in total. The study was registered as a clinical trial and conducted in China. This study used TCR sequencing and RNA sequencing of peripheral blood to compare persistent Graves' disease patients against newly diagnosed Graves' disease patients.

Overall study outcomes, separate from this receptor: The small sample size was acknowledged by the authors as a limitation that may reduce accuracy. Only peripheral blood was studied, because thyroid tissue, the primary lesion, was inaccessible. Compared with newly diagnosed patients, persistent Graves' disease patients had lower TCR Shannon entropy and fewer highly expanded clones, which suggests clonal expansion. Sequencing and analysis were restricted to the TCR beta chain. TRBV28, TRBJ1-2 and TRBJ2-5 were preferentially used in persistent disease, while TRBV20-1 and TRBJ2-1 were favored in newly diagnosed disease. Persistent patients shared more public clonotypes among themselves (approximately 2,500) than newly diagnosed patients did (approximately 970).

Counted from cysteine to phenylalanine, this CDR3 has 16 amino acids. The read is trimmed to its CDR3 DNA, 48 bases read in frame from base 1. The germline V gene yields MGHDK for CDR1 and SYGVNS for CDR2. Trimming removed 1 base from V and 2 bases from J, leaving 12 bases between the germline ends. Library preparation employed multiplex PCR. The instrument was an Illumina HiSeq 4000. iRepertoire HTBI primers and Arm-PCR amplification of CDR3 regions were used to construct TCR beta libraries. Before sequencing, the PCR products underwent gel purification. The authors processed their data as follows. Gene usage analysis of CDR3 amino acid clonotypes relied on the roughly 67 TRBV and around 13 TRBJ segments identified across samples. COPE and FqMerger were used to merge filtered high-quality paired reads into contigs. BLAST was used to align contigs to IMGT TRBV, TRBD and TRBJ reference genes, with CDR3 defined following IMGT. Clonotypes above 0.1% frequency were classified as highly expanded clones. Repertoire diversity was measured by Shannon entropy, and V-J evenness by the Gini coefficient. Public clonotypes were defined as clonotypes shared by more than one individual. TCRdb itself trimmed the public reads at Q25 with fastp, ran MiXCR and retained productive beta chains. Every entry covers one CDR3 protein and lists the most common genes and DNA from its rows. TCRdb's processing, not the authors', yielded these V and J calls. In this sample the table shows some 240,000 distinct CDR3 sequences, around 20% of which occur a single time. Approximately 12% of the sample belongs to the ten largest clones.

The sample's time point label is to be understood as: newly diagnosed GD, antithyroid drugs for less than 3 months. For both TCR sequencing and RNA sequencing, RNA was extracted from PBMCs using TRIzol. The diagnosis of Graves' disease followed American Thyroid Association guidelines. Recruitment of patients was carried out at an endocrinology department in Xi'an, China. Each patient gave approximately 9 milliliters of peripheral blood, collected in an EDTA anticoagulant tube. Ficoll Paque Plus density gradient separation was used to isolate PBMCs, and no further T cell sorting was done. RNA quality was checked with an Agilent 2100 Bioanalyzer and agarose gel, and concentration with a NanoDrop 2000. This clonotype was observed a handful of times. The specificity of this receptor is unknown. Per-nucleotide qualities are absent, and no much larger clonotype sits a single base away. This sample also appeared in a second study, on T cells in Graves' hyperthyroidism and ophthalmopathy. The second study reports: Graves' hyperthyroidism was defined as stable when no progression to ophthalmopathy occurred over 18 months of follow-up. Hyperthyroidism patients were newly diagnosed, with disease duration under 2 months, and aged 18 to 65 years. Patients with uncontrolled infections, other autoimmune diseases, pregnancy or lactation were excluded. Clinical symptoms, serum thyroxine and TRAb, thyroid ultrasound, and orbital computed tomography formed the basis for the diagnoses. The TCR CDR3 was subjected to a first round of RT-PCR using the HTBI primer set and the Qiagen OneStep RT-PCR kit. Most expanded thyroid clonotypes (frequency above 0.001) were also found in blood, which suggests that blood repertoires may mirror thyroid immune responses. A 13 V-J signature model separated ophthalmopathy from stable hyperthyroidism, with about 88% sensitivity and about 81% specificity in cross-validation and 80%/75% in testing. In validation, the model predicted progression to ophthalmopathy with just under 71% sensitivity and 72% to 85% specificity, a median of 6.5 months before onset. To identify TCR V-J signatures that set the groups apart, the researchers used a discovery cohort of more than 95 patients, made up of approximately 43 with Graves' ophthalmopathy and 57 with stable Graves' hyperthyroidism. Prospective prediction of ophthalmopathy was tested in an independent validation cohort of some 19 hyperthyroidism patients and 15 to 17 patients who later progressed to ophthalmopathy. For training and testing, the approximately 92 patients in the discovery cohort were randomly divided in a 7:3 ratio. In more than 5 Graves' hyperthyroidism patients, the study also compared T-cell repertoires from thyroid tissue with T-cell repertoires from blood. Following sampling, methimazole starting at 30 mg daily was given to hyperthyroidism patients, and high-dose intravenous methylprednisolone was given to ophthalmopathy patients. A second multiplex PCR round built the libraries, followed by size selection and purification. Paired-end sequencing of the libraries was performed with 100 bp reads on an Illumina HiSeq2000. SOAPnuke was used to process the raw data, removing reads that contained adapters or uncalled bases, had a mean Phred below 15, or lacked an exact match to the constant primer or identifier. High-quality paired reads were merged using COPE v1.2.5, and each unique nucleotide sequence was defined as a clonotype. MiTCR v1.1 was used to align the clonotypes against IMGT TRBV, TRBD and TRBJ reference segments. Only V-J combinations with frequency above 0.0001, covering about 99% of repertoires, were analysed. A TCS score was defined as the ratio of F50 (clonal expansion) to E x V (chaos), with BLOSUM62-based TCRdist applied between CDR3 peptides within each V-J. Welch's t-statistics and random forest reduced approximately 520 V-J features to roughly 13, which were used in a naive Bayes classifier (R e1071). Sample size was not statistically predetermined, and blinding of investigators to group allocation was not performed. According to the paper, TCR Vbeta CDR3 sequencing was carried out on approximately 140 peripheral blood samples, which came from more than 40 ophthalmopathy, 70 to 80 hyperthyroidism and roughly 17 progressor patients.

Rearrangement joined TRBV25-1 to TRBJ2-1; TRBD2 is possibly the D segment (7 matching bases). The clonotype was recovered from a woman younger than 45 with Graves disease. Donor details come from another sample of the same person, matched by shared clones. Material: peripheral blood mononuclear cells (PBMCs), obtained at new diagnosis, from a patient treated with antithyroid drugs. The base sequence is TGTGCCAGCAGTGAATTGGGCGGGGGCGCCTACAATGAGCAGTTCTTC. It is translated as CASSELGGGAYNEQFF.